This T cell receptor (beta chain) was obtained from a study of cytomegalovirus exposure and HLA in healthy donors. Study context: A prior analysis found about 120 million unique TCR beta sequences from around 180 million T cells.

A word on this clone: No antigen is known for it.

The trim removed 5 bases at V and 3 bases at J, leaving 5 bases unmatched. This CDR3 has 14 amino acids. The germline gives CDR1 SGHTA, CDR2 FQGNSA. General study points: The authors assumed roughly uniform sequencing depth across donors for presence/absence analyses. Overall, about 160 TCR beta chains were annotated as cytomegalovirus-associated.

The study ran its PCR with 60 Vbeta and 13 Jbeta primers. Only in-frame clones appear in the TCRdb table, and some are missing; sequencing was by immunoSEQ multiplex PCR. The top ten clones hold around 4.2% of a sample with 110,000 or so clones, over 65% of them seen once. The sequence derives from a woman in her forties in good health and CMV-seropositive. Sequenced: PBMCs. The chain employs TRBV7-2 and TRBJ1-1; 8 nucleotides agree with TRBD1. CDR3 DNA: TGTGCCAGCAGCCTAGACAGGGGAGACACTGAAGCTTTCTTT. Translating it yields CASSLDRGDTEAFF.